What follows is one T cell receptor beta chain and its context. No antigen is known for it. This specimen comes from a study of shared clonotypes between healthy human individuals. Study information: The study drew on two women and a few men aged 18 to 49 as donors.

Assay used: immunoSEQ multiplex PCR; TCRdb lists only in-frame clones, some missing. The table shows more than 2 million clones, with roughly 96% occurring only once. V shed 0 bases, J shed 5 bases, and the junction held 8 bases outside the gene matches. This CDR3 region has 16 residues. CDR1 and CDR2 (germline): KGHSH, LQKENI. Study-wide results and caveats: Around 5.4% of naive CD4 clonotypes were common to four donors.

The rearrangement links TRBV18 to TRBJ1-1; TRBD1 aligns across 8 bases. The TCR originated in a man aged 18 to 29 in good health. Sequencing input: naive CD4+ T cells sorted from blood. Subset reported: CD45RA+ positively selected. The CDR3 loop is CASSPPGDRLGTEAFF. The CDR3 DNA follows: TGTGCCAGCTCACCACCGGGGGACAGGTTAGGGACTGAAGCTTTCTTT.